The next 16 T cell receptor beta chains were all read from a single sample in a study of cytomegalovirus exposure and HLA in healthy donors (dated by TCRdb to between 2016 and 2019). Receptor amplification or capture employed the immunoSEQ multiplex PCR assay. A mixture of 60 forward primers for TCR Vbeta segments and 13 reverse primers for TCR Jbeta segments was used in the multiplex PCR. The table comes from immuneACCESS by way of TCRdb, which keeps in-frame sequences with V and J called. Part of the clones is missing from these tables; in studies checked, under half for an unresolved V gene and the rest for unknown reasons. This sample gives about 140,000 clones in total; about 80% of them show up just once. In total, the top ten clones hold 1% to 1.5% of the sample. The specimen was PBMCs. The receptors come from a male donor in good health and CMV-seropositive.

This chain uses TRBV7-9 with TRBJ2-1; 12 nucleotides agree with TRBD2. The V gene's germline CDR1 is SEHNR and CDR2 FQNEAQ (reference sequence). CDR3 length equals 14 residues. The junction had 7 bases not matched to a gene; V was cut back by 11 bases and J by 5 bases. The CDR3 protein is CAGQTSGGDNEQFF. The CDR3 region has the DNA TGTGCCGGACAGACTAGCGGGGGAGACAATGAGCAGTTCTTC.

This clone has just a few counts. The chain recombines TRBV4-1 with TRBJ2-2; 8 nucleotides line up with TRBD2. The CDR3 sequence is 16 residues long. V trimming: 3 bases; J trimming: 3 bases; junction bases outside the gene matches: 6. Germline V gene lookup returns CDR1 MGHRA and CDR2 YSYEKL. The CDR3 here is CASSQPFGGDTGELFF. CDR3 coding DNA: TGCGCCAGCAGCCAGCCCTTCGGGGGGGACACCGGGGAGCTGTTTTTT.

The rearrangement joins TRBV11-2 to TRBJ2-3, with a tentative D call TRBD2 (6 bases). Germline V CDR1 and CDR2: SGHAT, FQNNGV. With 7 bases removed from V and 2 bases from J, the gap between germline ends came to 13 bases. The CDR3 contains 14 residues. CDR3 in amino acids: CASNDRGTTDTQYF. The DNA of the CDR3 is TGTGCCAGCAACGACCGGGGGACCACAGATACGCAGTATTTT.

The V call is TRBV15, the J call TRBJ2-7; 9 bases map to TRBD2. CDR1 and CDR2 from the germline V gene are LNHNV and YYDKDF (reference sequence). The junction had 6 bases not matched to a gene; V was cut back by 5 bases and J by 4 bases. There are 14 residues in the CDR3. As DNA, the CDR3 is TGTGCCACCAGCTCGAGGACTAGCGCATACGAGCAGTACTTC. Its protein is CATSSRTSAYEQYF.

V is TRBV11-2 and J is TRBJ2-1; 8 positions match TRBD2. The V gene end was trimmed by 1 base and the J gene end by 2 bases; junction bases not matched to a gene: 7. CDR1 is SGHAT and CDR2 is FQNNGV in the germline V gene. The CDR3 totals 17 residues. This CDR3 is CASSLGLRGAPYNEQFF. As DNA, the CDR3 is TGTGCCAGCAGCTTAGGATTGCGGGGGGCCCCCTACAATGAGCAGTTCTTC. Variable domain in full (rest from reference TRBV11-2 and TRBJ2-1): EAGVAQSPRYKIIEKRQSVAFWCNPISGHATLYWYQQILGQGPKLLIQFQNNGVVDDSQLPKDRFSAERLKGVDSTLKIQPAKLEDSAVYLCASSLGLRGAPYNEQFFGPGTRLTVL.

In its sample, this clone was seen once. V usage is TRBV4-3 and J usage is TRBJ2-5; the D gene is possibly TRBD1 (7 bases). The germline gives CDR1 LGHNA, CDR2 YSLEER. The CDR3 spans 15 residues. The V end was cut by 4 bases, the J end by 7 bases, with 19 bases between. In DNA form, the CDR3 reads TGCGCCAGCAGCCGAACCCACAGGGGACTTGGGACCCAGTACTTC. It encodes CASSRTHRGLGTQYF.

The V call is TRBV9, the J call TRBJ1-5; no reliable D call. The CDR3 runs to 15 residues. With 4 bases removed from V and 3 bases from J, the gap between germline ends came to 14 bases. Germline CDR1 SGDLS, CDR2 YYNGEE. Here the CDR3 reads CASSLTGEINQPQHF. CDR3 DNA sequence: TGTGCCAGCAGCCTGACCGGAGAGATCAATCAGCCCCAGCATTTT. The full variable domain, rest sourced from reference TRBV9 and TRBJ1-5, is DSGVTQTPKHLITATGQRVTLRCSPRSGDLSVYWYQQSLDQGLQFLIQYYNGEERAKGNILERFSAQQFPDLHSELNLSSLELGDSALYFCASSLTGEINQPQHFGDGTRLSIL.

The chain uses TRBV30 and TRBJ1-2; perhaps TRBD1 as D (6 bases). This CDR3 contains 14 residues. Germline V gives CDR1 GTSNPN, CDR2 SVGIG (reference sequence). V lost 5 bases to trimming and J lost 1 base, with 14 bases between them. DNA for the CDR3: TGTGCCTGGTCCGGGACACTAGTTAACTATGGCTACACCTTC. This codes for CAWSGTLVNYGYTF.

This clone was seen only a few times. The chain links TRBV2 to TRBJ1-1, with unresolved D. The CDR3 is 12 residues long. The V end was cut by 4 bases, the J end by 1 base, with 4 bases between. Per the germline V gene, CDR1 is SNHLY and CDR2 is FYNNEI. The CDR3 protein is CASSARNTEAFF. The CDR3 DNA follows: TGTGCCAGCAGTGCCAGGAACACTGAAGCTTTCTTT.

This clone was seen just once. The chain links TRBV7-8 to TRBJ2-3; D gene uncertain. Trimming pared 1 base from V and 12 bases from J, leaving 17 bases between. CDR1 is SGHVS, CDR2 FQNEAQ, per germline. The CDR3 has 14 amino acids. For the CDR3, the DNA is TGTGCCAGCAGCTTAGAACGGTTATCTGTTACCCAGTATTTT. It yields the protein CASSLERLSVTQYF. Together with reference TRBV7-8 and TRBJ2-3, the CDR3 gives the full variable domain: GAGVSQSPRYKVAKRGQDVALRCDPISGHVSLFWYQQALGQGPEFLTYFQNEAQLDKSGLPSDRFFAERPEGSVSTLKIQRTQQEDSAVYLCASSLERLSVTQYFGPGTRLTVL.

V and J are TRBV5-6 and TRBJ2-5; D remains unclear. The length of the CDR3 is 14 residues. CDR1 is SGHDT, CDR2 YYEEEE, per germline. Trimming took 0 bases from V and 4 from J, leaving 10 bases between them. CDR3 DNA sequence: TGTGCCAGCAGCTTGGACGGCCCGGGAGAGACCCAGTACTTC. Its translation: CASSLDGPGETQYF. The variable domain in full, with the rest retrieved from reference TRBV5-6 and TRBJ2-5, is DAGVTQSPTHLIKTRGQQVTLRCSPKSGHDTVSWYQQALGQGPQFIFQYYEEEERQRGNFPDRFSGHQFPNYSSELNVNALLLGDSALYLCASSLDGPGETQYFGPGTRLLVL.

The genes are TRBV28 and TRBJ2-6; TRBD1 agrees at 8 bases. The V gene end was trimmed by 4 bases and the J gene end by 5 bases; junction bases not matched to a gene: 7. Germline V gives CDR1 MDHEN, CDR2 SYDVKM. CDR3 length equals 16 residues. The CDR3 nucleotides read TGTGCCAGCAGTTCCCGGGACAGGCCGAGGGCCAACGTCCTGACTTTC. This codes for CASSSRDRPRANVLTF.

The genes are TRBV7-8 and TRBJ2-7; perhaps TRBD1 as D (5 bases). Between the trimmed V and J ends, which lost 7 bases and 1 base, there was a span of 17 bases. The CDR3 length is 15 residues. Germline CDR1 reads SGHVS; CDR2 reads FQNEAQ. The CDR3 DNA sequence: TGTGCCAGCATCACCAGATTAGGGGTTTCCTACGAGCAGTACTTC. Its protein product is CASITRLGVSYEQYF.

J is TRBJ2-2 and V is TRBV6-6; TRBD1 matches 7 bases. The CDR3 contains 16 residues. From germline, CDR1 is MNHNY and CDR2 SVGAGI (reference sequence). Losses at the gene ends were 5 bases for V and 7 bases for J; bases not matched to a gene: 13. The CDR3 nucleotides read TGTGCCAGCAGTCACCTGAACAGGGGTGGGGGCGGGGAGCTGTTTTTT. Amino acids: CASSHLNRGGGGELFF.

V and J are TRBV2 and TRBJ2-2, with 14 bases lining up with TRBD2. V trimming: 5 bases; J trimming: 0 bases; junction bases outside the gene matches: 20. The CDR3 covers 23 residues. CDR1 is SNHLY and CDR2 is FYNNEI in the germline V gene. The CDR3 coding sequence is TGTGCCAGCAGTACCCCGCAGGGGGGACTAGCGGGAGCCACATTCACGAACACCGGGGAGCTGTTTTTT. Protein sequence: CASSTPQGGLAGATFTNTGELFF.

V is TRBV4-3 and J is TRBJ2-6; D is unclear. Germline V lookup: CDR1 LGHNA, CDR2 YSLEER. The CDR3 has 16 amino acids. V was cut by 1 base and J by 0 bases, with 7 bases left in between. In DNA, the CDR3 is TGCGCCAGCAGCCAAGTGATAGACTCTGGGGCCAACGTCCTGACTTTC. Translating gives CASSQVIDSGANVLTF.